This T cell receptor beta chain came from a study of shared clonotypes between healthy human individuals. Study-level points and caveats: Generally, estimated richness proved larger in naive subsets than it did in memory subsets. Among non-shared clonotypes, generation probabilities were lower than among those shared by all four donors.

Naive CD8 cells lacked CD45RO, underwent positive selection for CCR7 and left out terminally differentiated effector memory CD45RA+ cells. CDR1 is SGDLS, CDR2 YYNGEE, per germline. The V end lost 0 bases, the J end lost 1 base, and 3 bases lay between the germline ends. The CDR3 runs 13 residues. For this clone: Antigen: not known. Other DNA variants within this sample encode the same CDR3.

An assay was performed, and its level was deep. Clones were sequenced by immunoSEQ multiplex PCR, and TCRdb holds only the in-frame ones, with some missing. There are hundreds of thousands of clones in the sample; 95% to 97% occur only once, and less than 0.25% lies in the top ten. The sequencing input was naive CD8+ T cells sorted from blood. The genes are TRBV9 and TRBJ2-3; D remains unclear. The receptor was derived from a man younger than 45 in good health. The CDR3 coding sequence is TGTGCCAGCAGCGTAGGGGGCACAGATACGCAGTATTTT. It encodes CASSVGGTDTQYF.